The 18 T cell receptor beta chains presented below share a single source sample, sequenced in a study of multiple sclerosis patients with progressive multifocal leukoencephalopathy (dated by TCRdb to the late 2010s). Library preparation employed the immunoSEQ multiplex PCR assay. TCRdb took this table from immuneACCESS and kept in-frame rearrangements with V and J called. Such tables lack part of the clones; where checked against another copy, unresolved V genes explain under half of the gap, and the rest is unexplained. The table for this sample lists about 30,000 clones; under 90% of them were counted only once. 1.5% of the sample belongs to the ten largest clones. This sample's time point label indicates: more than five months of natalizumab therapy. What this sample's treatment or condition label stands for: on natalizumab therapy at sampling. The sequencing used PBMCs, collected from a patient treated with natalizumab. The receptors were sampled from a human donor with multiple sclerosis.

A few counts support this clone. The chain combines TRBV19 with TRBJ1-5; D might be TRBD1 (5 bases). This CDR3 contains 15 residues. Looked up from germline, CDR1 is LNHDA and CDR2 is SQIVND (reference sequence). Trimming pared 1 base from V and 4 bases from J, leaving 11 bases between. CDR3: CASSIVREKNQPQHF. DNA of the CDR3: TGTGCCAGTAGTATAGTCAGGGAGAAAAATCAGCCCCAGCATTTT. Variable domain in full (rest from reference TRBV19 and TRBJ1-5): DGGITQSPKYLFRKEGQNVTLSCEQNLNHDAMYWYRQDPGQGLRLIYYSQIVNDFQKGDIAEGYSVSREKKESFPLTVTSAQKNPTAFYLCASSIVREKNQPQHFGDGTRLSIL.

Concerning this clone itself: In this CDR3 the conserved last residue, phenylalanine or tryptophan, is missing, so a read error is likely. V usage is TRBV25-1 and J usage is TRBJ1-2; D is ambiguous. The V end was cut by 6 bases, the J end by 3 bases, with 17 bases between. The CDR3 runs 15 residues. Germline assignment: CDR1 MGHDK and CDR2 SYGVNS. The CDR3 DNA reads as TGTGCCAGCAGCCCGGATACACTCCTAGACTATGGCTACACCCTC. This sequence encodes CASSPDTLLDYGYTL.

The rearrangement uses TRBV6-5 and TRBJ2-3; D unclear. The CDR3 length is 14 residues. V was clipped by 0 bases and J by 0 bases, with 4 bases between them. Germline CDR1 and CDR2: MNHEY and SVGAGI. The CDR3 bases are TGTGCCAGCAGTTACTCGTACAGCACAGATACGCAGTATTTT. As protein: CASSYSYSTDTQYF.

This clone was detected a few times. The V gene is TRBV5-1, the J gene TRBJ1-4; 7 bases are a match to TRBD1. Germline V gene data show CDR1 as SGHRS and CDR2 as YFSETQ. The J segment lost 3 bases and the V segment lost 2 bases, leaving 4 bases of the junction unmatched. The CDR3 is 15 amino acids. The CDR3 loop is CASSFGDSPNEKLFF. The CDR3 DNA is TGCGCCAGCAGCTTCGGGGACAGCCCTAATGAAAAACTGTTTTTT.

The chain carries TRBV5-1 and TRBJ2-7, with D perhaps matching TRBD2 (6 bases). The V gene's germline CDR1 is SGHRS and CDR2 YFSETQ. The CDR3 loop spans 15 amino acids. Trimming removed 0 bases from V and 2 bases from J, with 12 bases in between. CDR3 nucleotides: TGCGCCAGCAGCTTGGCGGCCGGGAGAGCCTACGAGCAGTACTTC. Translated, it gives CASSLAAGRAYEQYF.

The V and J genes are TRBV6-1 and TRBJ2-2; tentative D call: TRBD2 (5 bases). Trimming removed 9 bases from V and 5 bases from J, with 13 bases in between. CDR1 is MNHNS, CDR2 SASEGT, per germline. This CDR3 is built from 13 residues. CDR3 protein: CASGPGGTGELFF. The CDR3 DNA reads as TGTGCCAGTGGTCCTGGCGGGACCGGGGAGCTGTTTTTT.

V is TRBV4-1 and J is TRBJ1-1; D might be TRBD1 (6 bases). The CDR3 runs 12 residues. Germline V CDR1 and CDR2: MGHRA, YSYEKL. V lost 2 bases and J lost 8, with 9 bases in between. In nucleotides, the CDR3 is TGCGCCAGCAGCCAATTCGGGACAGAAGCTTTCTTT. It encodes CASSQFGTEAFF.

The V call is TRBV10-3, the J call TRBJ1-4; D is ambiguous. Trimming removed 8 bases at V and 3 bases at J, with 22 bases between. The CDR3 consists of 17 residues. Germline CDR1 reads ENHRY; CDR2 reads SYGVKD. CDR3 region: CAIGAQPGIAANEKLFF. CDR3 coding DNA: TGTGCCATCGGTGCACAGCCGGGGATTGCAGCTAATGAAAAACTGTTTTTT.

Written as DNA, the CDR3 is TGTGCCAGCAGTGTCCAGGGTGTCGTCGAGACCCAGTACTTC. Translating gives CASSVQGVVETQYF. This rearrangement joins TRBV6-1 to TRBJ2-5; D possibly corresponds to TRBD1 (5 bases). CDR3 size: 14 residues. Germline V gene data show CDR1 as MNHNS and CDR2 as SASEGT. V lost 4 bases to trimming and J lost 5 bases, with 14 bases between them.

The V and J genes are TRBV27 and TRBJ1-2; D is perhaps TRBD1 (6 bases). The CDR3 runs to 14 residues. The germline V gene encodes CDR1 MNHEY and CDR2 SMNVEV (reference sequence). V was pared by 5 bases and J by 4 bases, with 14 bases between. The CDR3: CASSENRVFYGYTF. The CDR3 coding sequence is TGTGCCAGCAGTGAGAACAGGGTGTTCTATGGCTACACCTTC.

The rearrangement links TRBV4-3 to TRBJ1-3; D unresolved. Germline values: CDR1 LGHNA, CDR2 YSLEER. CDR3 length: 15 residues. Deletions cut 0 bases from V and 0 bases from J, with 6 bases between. CDR3 loop: CASSQDISSGNTIYF. The CDR3 DNA sequence: TGCGCCAGCAGCCAAGATATAAGCTCTGGAAACACCATATATTTT.

V usage is TRBV15 and J usage is TRBJ1-2; the match to TRBD1 covers 12 bases. CDR3 length: 17 amino acids. V gave up 6 bases and J gave up 6 bases; unmatched junction bases: 14. Germline V CDR1 and CDR2: LNHNV, YYDKDF (reference sequence). Here the CDR3 reads CATRRGTGGRKGHGYTF. DNA of the CDR3: TGTGCCACCAGGCGCGGGACAGGGGGCCGAAAGGGCCATGGCTACACCTTC.

The J gene is TRBJ2-2, the V gene TRBV9, with 7 bases fitting TRBD1. CDR1 and CDR2 (germline): SGDLS, YYNGEE. CDR3 length: 16 amino acids. The V segment lost 3 bases and the J segment 4 bases; nucleotides outside the gene matches: 9. The CDR3 DNA reads TGTGCCAGCAGCGGGTCAACAGGGGTCGGCACCGGGGAGCTGTTTTTT. This translates into CASSGSTGVGTGELFF.

The V and J genes are TRBV6-6 and TRBJ2-7, with 12 bases fitting TRBD1. With V trimmed by 7 bases and J by 7 bases, 8 bases remained unmatched. The CDR3 loop spans 14 amino acids. Per the germline V gene, CDR1 is MNHNY and CDR2 is SVGAGI (reference sequence). In DNA form, the CDR3 reads TGTGCCAGCATCACCGGGACAGGGGGCTGGGAGCAGTACTTC. This gives the protein CASITGTGGWEQYF.

The J gene is TRBJ1-4, the V gene TRBV28; D uncertain. The CDR3 is made up of 15 amino acids. V lost 2 bases and J 0 bases, leaving 7 bases between the germline ends. Per the germline V gene, CDR1 is MDHEN and CDR2 is SYDVKM. In nucleotides, the CDR3 is TGTGCCAGCAGTTTACCGGAGACAACTAATGAAAAACTGTTTTTT. Protein sequence: CASSLPETTNEKLFF.

The chain employs TRBV29-1 and TRBJ2-7, with unresolved D. Germline V CDR1 and CDR2: SQVTM, ANQGSEA. V lost 8 bases, J lost 1 base, and 12 bases lay in between. The CDR3 has 12 residues. CDR3 nucleotide sequence: TGCAGCCCACCCCCACCTTCCTACGAGCAGTACTTC. Translation gives CSPPPPSYEQYF.

Here the CDR3 reads CASSYRASQGEGYTF. In nucleotides, the CDR3 is TGTGCCAGCAGTTACAGGGCATCCCAGGGGGAGGGCTACACCTTC. The genes are TRBV6-5 and TRBJ1-2; 7 nucleotides match TRBD1. From germline, CDR1 is MNHEY and CDR2 SVGAGI. The CDR3 runs to 15 residues. V was clipped by 2 bases and J by 8 bases; unmatched bases: 11.

CDR3 sequence (DNA): TGTGCCAGCAGGGTACTGTGGGGGGCTGAAGCTTTCTTT. This gives the protein CASRVLWGAEAFF. The rearrangement links TRBV27 to TRBJ1-1; the D gene is possibly TRBD1 (5 bases). The CDR3 runs 13 residues. From germline, CDR1 is MNHEY and CDR2 SMNVEV (reference sequence). The V gene lost 6 bases and the J gene lost 6 bases, with 14 bases spanning the gap.